The rows below give T cell receptor beta chains drawn from one sample of a study of a mutant IDH1 vaccine in newly diagnosed glioma. Their cognate antigens are unknown. Data came from immunoSEQ multiplex PCR; TCRdb stores just in-frame clones and leaves some out. Altogether roughly 46,000 clones are present, approximately 84% being singletons, with the ten largest covering around 4.7%. The starting material was PBMCs, obtained from a glioma patient whose treatment included an IDH1 peptide vaccine. These receptors all come from a woman aged 25 to 39 with glioma. Some clones in this sample may be carry-over from other donors' samples. CDR3s include the opening cysteine and the closing phenylalanine or tryptophan. The D gene is left open where the match is weak. Rows give clone size only sometimes, using once, few, many, or a class for an expanded clone.

>-|TRBD1|TRBJ1-3|TRBV5-1
CASSSPGQGGANTIYF
TGCGCCAGCAGCTCACCGGGACAGGGAGGGGCAAACACCATATATTTT
>-|-|TRBJ1-5|TRBV19
CASSSGRRFWPQHF
TGTGCCAGTAGTTCGGGCAGGAGGTTTTGGCCCCAGCATTTT
>-|-|TRBJ1-2|TRBV30
CAWKGGFYGYTF
TGTGCCTGGAAGGGTGGTTTCTATGGCTACACCTTC
>-|-|TRBJ2-3|TRBV5-1
CASSLGVLTTDTQYF
TGCGCCAGCAGCTTGGGAGTTCTGACCACAGATACGCAGTATTTT
>-|-|TRBJ1-3|TRBV30
CAWGLRGSGNTIYF
TGTGCCTGGGGACTCAGGGGATCTGGAAACACCATATATTTT
>-|-|TRBJ2-7|TRBV11-2
CASSPLRGYHEQYF
TGTGCCAGCAGCCCATTGCGAGGATATCACGAGCAGTACTTC
>-|-|TRBJ2-2|TRBV9
CASSVVPGELFF
TGTGCCAGCAGCGTAGTCCCCGGGGAGCTGTTTTTT
>once|-|TRBJ2-7|TRBV11-2
CASSLFRVSAFEQYF
TGTGCCAGCAGCCTATTTCGGGTATCAGCCTTCGAGCAGTACTTC
>-|-|TRBJ2-6|TRBV5-1
CASSSRTSNSGANVLTF
TGCGCCAGCAGCTCCCGGACTTCCAACTCTGGGGCCAACGTCCTGACTTTC
>-|TRBD1|TRBJ1-4|TRBV7-9
CASSSRDSSNEKLFF
TGTGCCAGCAGCTCACGGGACAGCTCTAATGAAAAACTGTTTTTT
>-|-|TRBJ2-3|TRBV6-5
CASSYPNVVHTQYF
TGTGCCAGCAGTTACCCCAATGTCGTGCATACGCAGTATTTT
>-|-|TRBJ1-3|TRBV10-3
CAISEPTADSGNTIYF
TGTGCCATCAGTGAGCCGACAGCAGACTCTGGAAACACCATATATTTT
>-|-|TRBJ1-3|TRBV7-6
CASSADGNTIYF
TGTGCCAGCAGCGCGGACGGAAACACCATATATTTT
>-|-|TRBJ2-4|TRBV6-6
CASSYGVTLAKNIQYF
TGTGCCAGCAGTTACGGAGTTACATTAGCCAAAAACATTCAGTACTTC
>-|-|TRBJ2-3|TRBV30
CAWSVLGRNADTQYF
TGTGCCTGGAGTGTACTAGGGAGAAATGCAGATACGCAGTATTTT
>-|-|TRBJ2-1|TRBV5-1
CASSLAPRISYNEQFF
TGCGCCAGCAGCTTGGCCCCCAGGATTTCGTACAATGAGCAGTTCTTC
>once|-|TRBJ2-7|TRBV14
CASSLAWGSYEQYF
TGTGCCAGCAGCCTAGCTTGGGGCTCCTACGAGCAGTACTTC
>-|TRBD2|TRBJ2-3|TRBV30
CAWSVRLAGGSDTQYF
TGTGCCTGGAGTGTACGGCTAGCGGGAGGTTCAGATACGCAGTATTTT
>-|-|TRBJ2-3|TRBV5-1
CASLGDGASTDTQYF
TGCGCCAGCCTGGGGGATGGTGCTAGCACAGATACGCAGTATTTT
>-|TRBD2|TRBJ2-2|TRBV27
CASSFSGTGELFF
TGTGCCAGCAGTTTCAGCGGGACGGGGGAGCTGTTTTTT
>-|-|TRBJ1-2|TRBV5-1
CASSLLGESGYTF
TGCGCCAGCAGCTTGTTAGGGGAAAGTGGCTACACCTTC
>-|-|TRBJ2-2|TRBV29-1
CSVSGTSLWNTGELFF
TGCAGCGTTAGTGGGACTTCACTATGGAACACCGGGGAGCTGTTTTTT
>-|-|TRBJ2-7|TRBV7-3
CASSLGMGTEQYF
TGTGCCAGCAGCTTAGGGATGGGTACCGAGCAGTACTTC
>-|-|TRBJ2-2|TRBV30
CARGYTGELFF
TGTGCGAGGGGTTACACCGGGGAGCTGTTTTTT
>once|-|TRBJ2-2|TRBV10-3
CAISESLTGELFF
TGTGCCATCAGTGAGTCCTTGACCGGGGAGCTGTTTTTT
>-|TRBD1|TRBJ2-7|TRBV11-2
CASSIRDRAGEQYF
TGTGCCAGCAGCATTCGGGACAGGGCGGGGGAGCAGTACTTC
>-|-|TRBJ2-3|TRBV5-6
CASSRWGRESSDTQYF
TGTGCCAGCAGCCGCTGGGGGCGGGAGTCCTCAGATACGCAGTATTTT
>few|-|TRBJ1-1|TRBV4-1
CASSQEGQNTEAFF
TGCGCCAGCAGCCAAGAGGGGCAGAACACTGAAGCTTTCTTT
>-|-|TRBJ2-7|TRBV5-6
CASSPGRRGLYEQYF
TGTGCCAGCAGCCCTGGGAGGAGGGGGCTCTACGAGCAGTACTTC
>-|TRBD2|TRBJ2-1|TRBV13
CASSASGTSGNNEQFF
TGTGCCAGCAGCGCCTCCGGGACTAGCGGTAACAATGAGCAGTTCTTC
>once|TRBD1|TRBJ1-5|TRBV19
CASSISGQTYSNQPQHF
TGTGCCAGTAGTATTTCGGGACAGACATATAGCAATCAGCCCCAGCATTTT
>-|-|TRBJ2-2|TRBV9
CASSVTGTVVGGELFF
TGTGCCAGCAGCGTAACCGGGACCGTGGTAGGCGGGGAGCTGTTTTTT
>once|TRBD1|TRBJ2-7|TRBV5-4
CASSRQGWSEQYF
TGTGCCAGCTCCCGACAGGGGTGGAGTGAGCAGTACTTC
>-|TRBD1|TRBJ1-1|TRBV27
CASSMSTGGFTEAFF
TGTGCCAGCAGCATGTCGACAGGGGGATTCACTGAAGCTTTCTTT
>-|-|TRBJ1-1|TRBV19
CASTRTAGIEAFF
TGTGCCAGTACCCGGACGGCCGGCATAGAGGCTTTCTTT
>-|TRBD1|TRBJ2-5|TRBV29-1
CSLRGQGFQETQYF
TGCAGCCTAAGGGGACAGGGGTTCCAAGAGACCCAGTACTTC
>-|-|TRBJ2-1|TRBV6-6
CASGPNEQFF
TGTGCCAGCGGACCTAATGAGCAGTTCTTC
>-|-|TRBJ1-5|TRBV9
CASSATTGSNQPQHF
TGTGCCAGCAGCGCGACGACAGGCAGCAATCAGCCCCAGCATTTT
>-|-|TRBJ2-7|TRBV27
CASRGWGDYEQYF
TGTGCCAGCAGGGGGTGGGGCGACTACGAGCAGTACTTC
>-|-|TRBJ1-5|TRBV2
CASSADGVSNQPQHF
TGTGCCAGCAGTGCCGATGGGGTTAGCAATCAGCCCCAGCATTTT
>-|-|TRBJ1-5|TRBV7-9
CASSLAVSGASNQPQHF
TGTGCCAGCAGCTTAGCGGTATCGGGGGCAAGCAATCAGCCCCAGCATTTT